This TCR beta chain was identified in a study of T cell changes during pregnancy in multiple sclerosis. V lost 4 bases to trimming and J lost 0 bases, with 7 bases between them. Germline CDR1 reads SGHNT; CDR2 reads YYREEE (reference sequence). The CDR3 length is 14 residues. The table lists this clone with a count of one. TCRdb's copy holds only in-frame clones and misses some; the assay was immunoSEQ multiplex PCR. The profile shows about 42,000 clones, roughly 90% of them singletons. The input for sequencing was CD4+ T cells from peripheral blood mononuclear cells, taken in the second trimester of pregnancy. The clonotype comes from a female donor with multiple sclerosis, enrolled in a pregnancy study. The genes are TRBV5-4 and TRBJ1-4, with D unclear. The CDR3 coding sequence is TGTGCCAGCAGCAGTCGGGCAACTAATGAAAAACTGTTTTTT. Its protein is CASSSRATNEKLFF.